These 17 T cell receptor beta chains were all obtained from the same sample, sequenced in a study (dated by TCRdb to about 2015). Tregs were isolated as CD4+CD25+CD127-/low cells. Libraries were made using 5' RACE. Sequenced on an Illumina MiSeq. TCRdb applied fastp at Q25 and MiXCR to the public reads, then kept only in-frame beta chains. Rows with a matching CDR3 protein are joined into one entry that keeps the most common DNA and genes. Across this sample there are about 10,000 distinct CDR3 sequences, with 40% to 50% seen only once. Around 3% of the sample belongs to the ten largest clones. Sequenced sample: Tregs sorted from a lymph node. The receptors were gathered from a female donor with breast cancer.

V and J are TRBV4-2 and TRBJ2-7; unclear D gene. The V and J ends lost 3 bases and 2 bases respectively, with 8 bases between them. The CDR3 sequence is 13 residues long. Germline loops: CDR1 LGHNA, CDR2 YNFKEQ. Here the CDR3 DNA reads TGTGCCAGCAGCCAGCTCCGGGCCTACGAGCAGTACTTC. It yields the protein CASSQLRAYEQYF.

The V and J genes are TRBV4-1 and TRBJ1-2; no reliable D call. With 2 bases removed from V and 5 bases from J, the gap between germline ends came to 15 bases. The CDR3 covers 15 residues. From germline, CDR1 is MGHRA and CDR2 YSYEKL. CDR3 residues: CASSQTAPRPYGYTF. The CDR3 bases are TGCGCCAGCAGCCAAACAGCCCCGCGTCCTTATGGCTACACCTTC.

This chain uses TRBV5-5 with TRBJ2-5; D is possibly TRBD2 (6 bases). Trimming removed 1 base at V and 4 bases at J, with 26 bases between. This CDR3 contains 19 residues. The germline V gene encodes CDR1 SGHKS and CDR2 YYEKEE (reference sequence). CDR3 nucleotides: TGTGCCAGCAGCTTGAGGGCGGTCGTGGGACTTTCGAACCTAGAGACCCAGTACTTC. It specifies CASSLRAVVGLSNLETQYF.

This clonotype has a handful of counts. The chain has TRBV24-1 and TRBJ2-1; 12 positions match TRBD2. The CDR3 covers 18 residues. Germline CDR1 and CDR2: KGHDR and SFDVKD. The J segment lost 8 bases and the V segment lost 4 bases, leaving 14 bases of the junction unmatched. This chain's CDR3 is CATSEAGTSGPGFHEQFF. CDR3 nucleotides: TGTGCCACCAGTGAGGCTGGGACTAGCGGGCCGGGGTTCCATGAGCAGTTCTTC.

This clonotype was observed a handful of times. The rearrangement links TRBV5-1 to TRBJ2-7; D remains unclear. In germline, CDR1 is SGHRS, CDR2 YFSETQ. This CDR3 contains 15 residues. The V and J ends lost 0 bases and 2 bases respectively, with 12 bases between them. CDR3 coding DNA: TGCGCCAGCAGCTTGGCCGGCGGTGGCCCCTACGAGCAGTACTTC. It specifies CASSLAGGGPYEQYF.

The V and J genes are TRBV7-9 and TRBJ1-5, with TRBD1 matching 9 bases. V lost 5 bases to trimming and J lost 11 bases; unmatched junction nucleotides: 4. Germline V lookup: CDR1 SEHNR, CDR2 FQNEAQ (reference sequence). CDR3 size: 12 residues. The CDR3 reads CASSRDRGAQHF. In DNA, the CDR3 is TGTGCCAGCAGCCGCGACAGGGGGGCCCAGCATTTT.

The gene calls are TRBV4-1 and TRBJ1-1, with D possibly being TRBD1 (6 bases). Trimming pared 3 bases from V and 6 bases from J, leaving 20 bases between. There are 16 residues in the CDR3. Germline CDR1 is MGHRA and CDR2 is YSYEKL. The CDR3 loop is CASSQPATGLHPEAFF. CDR3 sequence (DNA): TGCGCCAGCAGCCAGCCTGCGACAGGTCTTCATCCTGAAGCTTTCTTT.

The chain joins TRBV4-1 to TRBJ1-5; D gene ambiguous. Per germline, CDR1 MGHRA and CDR2 YSYEKL. Trimming shortened V by 3 bases and J by 1 base, and 10 bases separated the two germline ends. The CDR3 spans 15 residues. DNA of the CDR3: TGCGCCAGCAGCCACTGGGAGGCGAGCAATCAGCCCCAGCATTTT. Amino acid sequence: CASSHWEASNQPQHF.

The table lists this clonotype with a few counts. The genes are TRBV29-1 and TRBJ2-3; no firm D call. Trimming stripped 4 bases from V and 4 bases from J, with 3 bases between. CDR3 size: 10 residues. CDR1 and CDR2 from the germline V gene are SQVTM and ANQGSEA. CDR3 DNA: TGCAGCGTTGGAGCAGATACGCAGTATTTT. Amino acids: CSVGADTQYF.

This clonotype showed up just a few times. V usage is TRBV5-4 and J usage is TRBJ1-4, with D possibly matching TRBD1 (6 bases). The length of the CDR3 is 15 residues. Germline CDR1 reads SGHNT; CDR2 reads YYREEE (reference sequence). Trimming left V 5 bases short and J 0 bases short, with 11 bases between. CDR3 in amino acids: CASSEGTPTNEKLFF. CDR3 bases: TGTGCCAGCAGTGAAGGGACACCAACTAATGAAAAACTGTTTTTT. Full variable domain (rest looked up from reference TRBV5-4 and TRBJ1-4): ETGVTQSPTHLIKTRGQQVTLRCSSQSGHNTVSWYQQALGQGPQFIFQYYREEENGRGNFPPRFSGLQFPNYSSELNVNALELDDSALYLCASSEGTPTNEKLFFGSGTQLSVL.

V is TRBV27 and J is TRBJ2-7; D possibly corresponds to TRBD1 (6 bases). Looked up from germline, CDR1 is MNHEY and CDR2 is SMNVEV (reference sequence). CDR3 size: 16 residues. V shed 5 bases and J shed 3 bases, with 20 bases lying between them. CDR3 sequence reads: CASSPSHGDMGYEQYF. CDR3 sequence (DNA): TGTGCCAGCAGTCCTTCACATGGGGACATGGGCTACGAGCAGTACTTC.

J is TRBJ2-3 and V is TRBV7-8, with D perhaps matching TRBD1 (6 bases). The CDR3 covers 15 residues. Germline loops: CDR1 SGHVS, CDR2 FQNEAQ. V lost 8 bases, J lost 2 bases, and 17 bases lay in between. In nucleotides, the CDR3 is TGTGCCAGCCAACCCCCGGGACACTCCACAGATACGCAGTATTTT. Protein: CASQPPGHSTDTQYF.

This clonotype was counted a few times. J is TRBJ2-5 and V is TRBV7-9, with 7 nucleotides matching TRBD2. The junction had 8 bases not matched to a gene; V was cut back by 5 bases and J by 5 bases. This CDR3 is 14 amino acids long. From germline, CDR1 is SEHNR and CDR2 FQNEAQ (reference sequence). The CDR3 reads CASSEQAGSETQYF. Written as DNA, the CDR3 is TGTGCCAGCAGCGAGCAAGCGGGATCGGAGACCCAGTACTTC.

The rearrangement uses TRBV7-3 and TRBJ2-7; D is possibly TRBD1 or TRBD2 (5 bases each). The V end lost 4 bases, the J end lost 9 bases, and 16 bases lay between the germline ends. This CDR3 region has 13 residues. Germline values: CDR1 SGHTA, CDR2 FQGTGA. CDR3 loop: CASSSGPTKGQYF. In DNA, the CDR3 is TGTGCCAGCAGCTCGGGACCAACCAAGGGGCAGTACTTC.

This clonotype came up a few times. This chain links TRBV5-1 with TRBJ2-7; 12 bases align to TRBD2. The CDR3 has 14 amino acids. After removal of 5 bases from V and 5 bases from J, the junction contained 5 bases not matched to a gene. CDR1 and CDR2 (germline): SGHRS, YFSETQ. The CDR3 region is CASSATSGSNEQYF. In nucleotides, the CDR3 is TGCGCCAGCAGTGCGACTAGCGGGAGTAACGAGCAGTACTTC.

The chain joins TRBV5-6 to TRBJ2-1, with 9 bases that match TRBD2. In germline, CDR1 is SGHDT, CDR2 YYEEEE. The J segment lost 6 bases and the V segment lost 1 base, leaving 5 bases of the junction unmatched. This CDR3 is built from 15 residues. CDR3 sequence reads: CASSLFLAGPNEQFF. CDR3 sequence (DNA): TGTGCCAGCAGCTTGTTCCTAGCGGGGCCCAATGAGCAGTTCTTC.

Here the CDR3 DNA reads TGTGCCAGCAGTATACAGGAGAACTACGAGCAGTACTTC. It translates to CASSIQENYEQYF. This chain connects TRBV27 to TRBJ2-7; a weak D match, TRBD1 (5 bases). Trimming took off 5 bases at V and 3 bases at J, with 11 bases between the two ends. CDR1 is MNHEY, CDR2 SMNVEV, per germline (reference sequence). This CDR3 has 13 amino acids.